The rows below give T cell receptor beta chains drawn from one sample of a study of cytomegalovirus exposure and HLA in healthy donors. Sequencing used immunoSEQ multiplex PCR; TCRdb keeps in-frame clones, though not all of them. Of about 160,000 clones listed, about 88% were seen once; the top ten hold almost 2%. The sequenced sample was PBMCs. The origin of the receptors is a woman under 30 in good health and CMV-seronegative. Each CDR3 is given with its conserved first and last residue. A D gene is named only where the DNA matches it firmly. Clone size is given for some rows only: seen once, a few or many times, or a class if the clone is expanded.

j_call clone_size v_call d_call cdr3_aa cdr3_nt
TRBJ2-3 - TRBV19 - CASSTERTDTQYF TGTGCCAGTAGTACTGAGCGGACAGATACGCAGTATTTT
TRBJ2-7 - TRBV5-1 - CASSPDRDYEQYF TGCGCCAGCAGCCCCGACAGAGACTACGAGCAGTACTTC
TRBJ1-5 - TRBV7-9 TRBD1 CASSLQGASNQPQHF TGTGCCAGCAGCTTACAGGGGGCTAGCAATCAGCCCCAGCATTTT
TRBJ2-5 - TRBV7-9 TRBD2 CASRPGTSQETQYF TGTGCCAGCAGACCCGGGACTAGCCAGGAGACCCAGTACTTC
TRBJ1-5 - TRBV10-3 - CASSMTDGASQPQHF TGTGCCAGCAGTATGACAGATGGGGCCAGTCAGCCCCAGCATTTT
TRBJ2-1 - TRBV29-1 TRBD1 CSVTGQSSYNEQFF TGCAGCGTCACGGGACAGAGCTCCTACAATGAGCAGTTCTTC
TRBJ2-3 - TRBV5-1 - CASSLEAGADTQYF TGCGCCAGCAGCTTGGAGGCAGGCGCAGATACGCAGTATTTT
TRBJ2-7 - TRBV7-9 TRBD1 CASSPRDRVWFYEQYF TGTGCCAGCAGCCCAAGGGACAGGGTTTGGTTTTACGAGCAGTACTTC
TRBJ2-7 - TRBV7-8 TRBD1 CASSSDRGDEQYF TGTGCCAGCAGCTCAGACAGGGGTGACGAGCAGTACTTC
TRBJ1-3 - TRBV28 - CASSFMTLGNTIYF TGTGCCAGCAGTTTTATGACTCTTGGAAACACCATATATTTT
TRBJ2-5 - TRBV10-3 TRBD2 CAIKGASGLQETQYF TGTGCCATCAAAGGGGCTAGCGGTTTACAAGAGACCCAGTACTTC
TRBJ1-2 - TRBV29-1 - CSVEKGGRNGYTF TGCAGCGTTGAAAAGGGGGGGAGGAATGGCTACACCTTC
TRBJ2-5 - TRBV18 TRBD2 CASSPASGEETQYF TGTGCCAGCTCACCGGCTAGCGGGGAGGAGACCCAGTACTTC
TRBJ2-5 - TRBV5-1 - CASSYFSPIQETQYF TGCGCCAGCAGCTACTTTAGCCCGATCCAAGAGACCCAGTACTTC
TRBJ1-5 few TRBV5-6 TRBD1 CASSLSTGVQQPQHF TGTGCCAGCAGCTTATCGACAGGGGTACAGCAGCCCCAGCATTTT
TRBJ2-1 - TRBV7-2 - CASSPITGSPYNEQFF TGTGCCAGCAGTCCGATAACGGGAAGTCCCTACAATGAGCAGTTCTTC
TRBJ2-1 - TRBV11-2 TRBD2 CASRPTSGGSHNEQFF TGTGCCAGCAGACCGACTAGCGGGGGTTCCCACAATGAGCAGTTCTTC
TRBJ1-5 - TRBV12-5 - CASGPSGTPSNQPQHF TGTGCTAGTGGCCCGTCCGGGACACCAAGCAATCAGCCCCAGCATTTT
TRBJ2-1 - TRBV10-2 - CASRPRPGLGERSYNEQFF TGCGCCAGCAGGCCCAGACCGGGACTTGGAGAGAGGTCCTACAATGAGCAGTTCTTC
TRBJ2-7 - TRBV10-3 TRBD2 CAISGGTSGFYEQYF TGTGCCATCAGTGGAGGGACTAGCGGCTTCTACGAGCAGTACTTC
TRBJ2-5 - TRBV27 - CASSLTGYDTNLQETQYF TGTGCCAGCAGTTTAACGGGGTACGACACCAATTTACAAGAGACCCAGTACTTC
TRBJ1-2 once TRBV18 - CASSPRQTSNYGYTF TGTGCCAGCTCACCAAGACAGACTTCTAACTATGGCTACACCTTC
TRBJ2-7 - TRBV6-5 TRBD2 CASSYSGGGSEQYF TGTGCCAGCAGTTACTCTGGCGGGGGTTCCGAGCAGTACTTC
TRBJ2-7 - TRBV28 - CASSNTYEQYF TGTGCCAGCAGCAACACCTACGAGCAGTACTTC
TRBJ1-1 - TRBV6-1 - CASSPRNTEAFF TGTGCCAGCAGTCCCCGGAACACTGAAGCTTTCTTT
TRBJ2-1 - TRBV18 - CASSPRAGEMDEQFF TGTGCCAGCTCACCAAGGGCAGGGGAGATGGATGAGCAGTTCTTC
TRBJ2-1 once TRBV6-6 TRBD1 CASSLRQGVYNEQFF TGTGCCAGCAGTTTAAGACAGGGGGTCTACAATGAGCAGTTCTTC
TRBJ2-3 - TRBV7-9 TRBD1 CASSKGQGASDTQYF TGTGCCAGCAGCAAGGGACAGGGGGCCTCGGATACGCAGTATTTT
TRBJ2-3 - TRBV5-6 TRBD2 CASSLEGLAGTDTQYF TGTGCCAGCAGCTTGGAGGGACTAGCGGGCACAGATACGCAGTATTTT
TRBJ2-7 - TRBV28 - CASSLPTGQYEQYF TGTGCCAGCAGTTTACCTACAGGGCAGTACGAGCAGTACTTC
TRBJ2-7 - TRBV7-9 TRBD1 CSSSSPTGGDYEQYF TGTTCCAGCAGCTCGCCGACAGGGGGGGACTACGAGCAGTACTTC
TRBJ2-1 - TRBV11-3 TRBD1 CASSGTGVGNEQFF TGTGCCAGCAGCGGGACAGGGGTCGGGAATGAGCAGTTCTTC
TRBJ1-1 once TRBV5-1 - CASSLEVGPAFF TGCGCCAGCAGCTTGGAGGTGGGCCCTGCTTTCTTT
TRBJ2-7 - TRBV6-1 - CASREGAGFYEQYF TGTGCCAGCAGGGAGGGGGCAGGTTTCTACGAGCAGTACTTC
TRBJ2-1 - TRBV7-3 TRBD2 CASSFRLAGYNEQFF TGTGCCAGCAGCTTTAGACTAGCGGGGTACAATGAGCAGTTCTTC
TRBJ2-2 few TRBV27 TRBD1 CASSSAGQGDTGELFF TGTGCCAGCAGCAGCGCGGGACAGGGGGACACCGGGGAGCTGTTTTTT
TRBJ2-2 - TRBV4-1 - CASSPFPGAGELFF TGCGCCAGCAGCCCCTTCCCGGGTGCCGGGGAGCTGTTTTTT
TRBJ1-5 - TRBV7-9 - CASSLPNQPQHF TGTGCCAGCAGCTTACCTAATCAGCCCCAGCATTTT
TRBJ2-3 - TRBV14 - CASSQAGQTDTQYF TGTGCCAGCAGCCAAGCTGGACAGACAGATACGCAGTATTTT
TRBJ2-7 - TRBV5-1 - CASSLADTPNGEQYF TGCGCCAGCAGCTTGGCCGATACCCCGAACGGCGAGCAGTACTTC
TRBJ2-1 - TRBV5-1 TRBD2 CASSLSSGGVYEQFF TGCGCCAGCAGCTTGAGTAGCGGGGGGGTCTATGAGCAGTTCTTC
TRBJ1-2 - TRBV6-5 - CASSPTTGIDYGYTF TGTGCCAGCAGCCCCACTACAGGGATCGATTATGGCTACACCTTC
TRBJ2-2 - TRBV7-9 TRBD2 CSSRGTSGNTGELFF TGTTCCAGTCGCGGGACTAGCGGGAACACCGGGGAGCTGTTTTTT
TRBJ2-3 - TRBV5-6 TRBD2 CASSLVAGGGTQYF TGTGCCAGCAGCTTGGTAGCGGGGGGAGGTACGCAGTATTTT